The present T cell receptor (beta chain) was sequenced within a study of T-cell memory formation after mild COVID-19. Libraries for TCRalpha and TCRbeta carried sample barcodes and unique molecular identifiers via 5'RACE. TCRdb reprocessed the 5' RACE reads via MiXCR and lists one record per CDR3 protein. In the table there are over 300,000 distinct CDR3 sequences, less than 25% of which are singletons. This clonotype came up a few times. This TCR was recovered from a young man who had mild COVID-19 (a few samples of this study predate the infection). Cell type and time point are not known. Input material: PBMCs or a T cell subset sorted from them (not recorded which).

The CDR3 DNA sequence: TGCGCCAGCAGCCAAGGTCCGGGAACCTCTGGAAACACCATATATTTT. Translation: CASSQGPGTSGNTIYF. This chain uses TRBV4-1 with TRBJ1-3, with D uncertain. The V gene lost 1 base and the J gene lost 0 bases, with 10 bases spanning the gap. This CDR3 is built from 16 residues. Germline V gives CDR1 MGHRA, CDR2 YSYEKL.